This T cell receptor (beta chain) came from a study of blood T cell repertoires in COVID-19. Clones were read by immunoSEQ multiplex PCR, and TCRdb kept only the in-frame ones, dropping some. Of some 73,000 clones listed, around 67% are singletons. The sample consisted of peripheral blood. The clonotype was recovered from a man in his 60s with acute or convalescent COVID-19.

Here the CDR3 reads CASSQVITGGNTEAFF. CDR3 sequence (DNA): TGCGCCAGCAGCCAAGTCATCACTGGAGGGAACACTGAAGCTTTCTTT. This chain links TRBV4-1 with TRBJ1-1; D is uncertain. The CDR3 runs 16 residues. Germline V gene data show CDR1 as MGHRA and CDR2 as YSYEKL. V lost 1 base to trimming and J lost 1 base, with 13 bases between them.